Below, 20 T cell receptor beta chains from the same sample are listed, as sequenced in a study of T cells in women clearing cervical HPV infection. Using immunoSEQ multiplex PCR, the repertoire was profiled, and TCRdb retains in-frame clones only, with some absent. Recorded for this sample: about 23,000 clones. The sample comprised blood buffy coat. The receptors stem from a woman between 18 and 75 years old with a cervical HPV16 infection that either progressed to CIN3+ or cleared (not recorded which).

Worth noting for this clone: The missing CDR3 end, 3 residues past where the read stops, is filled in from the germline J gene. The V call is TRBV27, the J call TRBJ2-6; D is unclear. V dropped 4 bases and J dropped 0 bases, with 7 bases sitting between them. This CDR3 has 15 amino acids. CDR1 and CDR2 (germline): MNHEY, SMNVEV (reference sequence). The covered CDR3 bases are TGTGCCAGCAGTTCCCTCCGCTCTGGGGCCAACGTC. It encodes CASSSLRSGANV. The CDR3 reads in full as CASSSLRSGANVLTF.

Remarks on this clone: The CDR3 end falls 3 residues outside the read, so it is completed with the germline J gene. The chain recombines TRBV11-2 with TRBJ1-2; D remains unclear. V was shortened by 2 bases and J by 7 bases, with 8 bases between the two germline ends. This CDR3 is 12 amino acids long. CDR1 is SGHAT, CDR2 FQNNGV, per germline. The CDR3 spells CASSLFSSGYTF. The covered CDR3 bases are TGTGCCAGCAGCTTATTTTCCAGTGGC.

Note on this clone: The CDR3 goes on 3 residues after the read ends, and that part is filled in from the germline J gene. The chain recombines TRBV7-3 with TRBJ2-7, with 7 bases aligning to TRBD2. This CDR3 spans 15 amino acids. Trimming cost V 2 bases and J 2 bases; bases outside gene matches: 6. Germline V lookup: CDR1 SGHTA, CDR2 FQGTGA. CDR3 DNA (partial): TGTGCCAGCAGCTTAGGGGCCGGGAGGCCCTACGAG. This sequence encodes CASSLGAGRPYE. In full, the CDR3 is CASSLGAGRPYEQYF. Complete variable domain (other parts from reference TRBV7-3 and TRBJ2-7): GAGVSQTPSNKVTEKGKYVELRCDPISGHTALYWYRQSLGQGPEFLIYFQGTGAADDSGLPNDRFFAVRPEGSVSTLKIQRTERGDSAVYLCASSLGAGRPYEQYFGPGTRLTVT.

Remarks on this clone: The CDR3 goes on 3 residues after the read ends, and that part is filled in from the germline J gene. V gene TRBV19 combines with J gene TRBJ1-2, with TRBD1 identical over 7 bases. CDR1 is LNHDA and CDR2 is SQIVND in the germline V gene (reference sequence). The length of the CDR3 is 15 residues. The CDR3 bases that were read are TGTGCCAGTAGTATTACAGGGGATGGGGGCTACGAC. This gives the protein CASSITGDGGYD. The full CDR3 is CASSITGDGGYDYTF.

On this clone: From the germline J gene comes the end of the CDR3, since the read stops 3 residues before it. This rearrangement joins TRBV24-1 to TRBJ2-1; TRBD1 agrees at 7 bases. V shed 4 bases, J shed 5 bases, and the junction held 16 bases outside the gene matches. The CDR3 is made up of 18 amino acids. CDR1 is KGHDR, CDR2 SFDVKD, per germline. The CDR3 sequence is CATSEQTRQGYPNNEQFF. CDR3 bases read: TGTGCCACCAGTGAGCAAACTCGACAGGGCTACCCTAACAATGAG.

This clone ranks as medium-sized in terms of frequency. The CDR3 bases that were read are TGTGCCACCCCGATTAATATTCACAGACCCAGTTCACCC. Its protein is CATPINIHRPSSP. The complete CDR3 sequence is CATPINIHRPSSPLHF. The chain is built from TRBV6-2 or TRBV6-3 and TRBJ1-6; D not resolved. Sequencing ends 3 residues short of the CDR3 end; the germline J gene provides the rest. V was cut by 10 bases and J by 9 bases, with 25 bases left in between. CDR1 is MNHEY, CDR2 SVGEGT, per germline. The CDR3 spans 16 residues.

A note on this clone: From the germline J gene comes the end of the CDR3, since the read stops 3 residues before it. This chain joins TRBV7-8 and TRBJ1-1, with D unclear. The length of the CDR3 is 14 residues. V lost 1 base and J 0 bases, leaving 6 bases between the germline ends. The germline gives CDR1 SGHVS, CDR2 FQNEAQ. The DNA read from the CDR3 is TGTGCCAGCAGCTTAGTGCGGATGAACACTGAA. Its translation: CASSLVRMNTE. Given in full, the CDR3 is CASSLVRMNTEAFF.

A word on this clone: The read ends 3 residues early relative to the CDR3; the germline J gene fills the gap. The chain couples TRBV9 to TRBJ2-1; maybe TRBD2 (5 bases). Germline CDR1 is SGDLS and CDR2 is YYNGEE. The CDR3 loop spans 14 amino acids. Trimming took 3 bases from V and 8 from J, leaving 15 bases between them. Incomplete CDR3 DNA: TGTGCCAGCAGCGCTCCCGCGGGTCCGGATGAG. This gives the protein CASSAPAGPDE. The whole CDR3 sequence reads CASSAPAGPDEQFF.

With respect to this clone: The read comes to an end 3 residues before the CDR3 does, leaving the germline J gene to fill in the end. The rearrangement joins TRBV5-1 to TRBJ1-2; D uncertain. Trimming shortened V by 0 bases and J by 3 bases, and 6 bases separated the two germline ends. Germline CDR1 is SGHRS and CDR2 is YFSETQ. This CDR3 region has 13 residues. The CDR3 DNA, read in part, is TGCGCCAGCAGCTTGGAGGGCGACTATGGC. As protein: CASSLEGDYG. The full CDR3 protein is CASSLEGDYGYTF.

CDR3 sequence reads: CASSRGRQGSYGYTF. The sequenced part of the CDR3 DNA is TGCGCCAGCAGCCGAGGAAGACAGGGTTCCTATGGC. The chain links TRBV4-1 to TRBJ1-2; 7 bases line up with TRBD1. The read halts 3 residues ahead of the CDR3 end, with the missing end drawn from the germline J gene. The CDR3 is made up of 15 amino acids. CDR1 MGHRA and CDR2 YSYEKL come from the germline V gene. The V and J ends lost 4 bases and 4 bases, in that order; junction bases with no gene match: 9.

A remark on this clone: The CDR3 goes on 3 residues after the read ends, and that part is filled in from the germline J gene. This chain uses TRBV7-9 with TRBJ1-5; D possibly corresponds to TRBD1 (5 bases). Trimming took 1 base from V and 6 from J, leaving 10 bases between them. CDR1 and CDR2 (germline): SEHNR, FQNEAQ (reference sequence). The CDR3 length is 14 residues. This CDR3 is CASSLGGGGQPQHF. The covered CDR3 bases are TGTGCCAGCAGCTTAGGGGGGGGAGGTCAGCCC. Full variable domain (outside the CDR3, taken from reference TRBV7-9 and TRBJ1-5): DTGVSQNPRHKITKRGQNVTFRCDPISEHNRLYWYRQTLGQGPEFLTYFQNEAQLEKSRLLSDRFSAERPKGSFSTLEIQRTEQGDSAMYLCASSLGGGGQPQHFGDGTRLSIL.

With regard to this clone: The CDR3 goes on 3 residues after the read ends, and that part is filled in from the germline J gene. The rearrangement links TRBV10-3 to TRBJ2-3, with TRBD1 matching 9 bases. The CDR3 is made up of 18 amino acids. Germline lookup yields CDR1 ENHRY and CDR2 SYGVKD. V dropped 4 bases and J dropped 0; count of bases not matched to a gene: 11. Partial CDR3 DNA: TGTGCCATCAGTGTGTATTTCCGACAGGGGGGAAGCACAGATACG. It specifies CAISVYFRQGGSTDT. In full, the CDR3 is CAISVYFRQGGSTDTQYF.

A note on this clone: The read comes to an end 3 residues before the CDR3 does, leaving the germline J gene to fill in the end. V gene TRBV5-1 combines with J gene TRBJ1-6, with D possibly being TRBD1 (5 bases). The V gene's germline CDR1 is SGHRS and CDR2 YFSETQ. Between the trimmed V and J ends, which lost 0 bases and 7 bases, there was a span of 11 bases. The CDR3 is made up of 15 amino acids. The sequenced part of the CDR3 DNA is TGCGCCAGCAGCTTGGGGACAAGTGCCAATTCACCC. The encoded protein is CASSLGTSANSP. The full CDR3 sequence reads CASSLGTSANSPLHF.

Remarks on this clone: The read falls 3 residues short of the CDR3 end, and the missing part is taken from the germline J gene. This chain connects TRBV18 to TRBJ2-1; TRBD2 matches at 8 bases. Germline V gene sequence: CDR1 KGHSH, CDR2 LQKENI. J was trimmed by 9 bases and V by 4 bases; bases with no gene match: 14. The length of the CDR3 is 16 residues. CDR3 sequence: CASSLTGTRSSIEQFF. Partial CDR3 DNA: TGTGCCAGCTCACTAACCGGGACTAGGAGTTCCATTGAG.

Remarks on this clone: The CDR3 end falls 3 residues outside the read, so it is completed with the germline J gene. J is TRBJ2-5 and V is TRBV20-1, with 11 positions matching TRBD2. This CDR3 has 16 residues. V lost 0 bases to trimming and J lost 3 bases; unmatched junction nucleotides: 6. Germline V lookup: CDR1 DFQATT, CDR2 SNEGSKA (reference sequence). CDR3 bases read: TGCAGTGCTAGAGATTTTGGGACTAGCGGAAAAGAGACC. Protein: CSARDFGTSGKET. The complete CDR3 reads CSARDFGTSGKETQYF.

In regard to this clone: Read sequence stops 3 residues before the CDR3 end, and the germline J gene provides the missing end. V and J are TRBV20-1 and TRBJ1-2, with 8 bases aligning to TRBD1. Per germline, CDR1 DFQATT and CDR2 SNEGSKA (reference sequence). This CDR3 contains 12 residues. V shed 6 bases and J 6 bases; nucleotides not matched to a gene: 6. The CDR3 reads CSADRTGNGYTF. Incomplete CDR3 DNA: TGCAGTGCCGACCGGACAGGGAATGGC.

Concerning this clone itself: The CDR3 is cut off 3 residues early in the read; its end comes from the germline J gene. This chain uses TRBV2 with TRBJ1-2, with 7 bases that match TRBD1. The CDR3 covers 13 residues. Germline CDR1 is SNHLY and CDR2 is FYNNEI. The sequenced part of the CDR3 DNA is TGTGCCAGCAGCCCCGGGACAGCATCGGGC. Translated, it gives CASSPGTASG. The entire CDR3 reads CASSPGTASGYTF.

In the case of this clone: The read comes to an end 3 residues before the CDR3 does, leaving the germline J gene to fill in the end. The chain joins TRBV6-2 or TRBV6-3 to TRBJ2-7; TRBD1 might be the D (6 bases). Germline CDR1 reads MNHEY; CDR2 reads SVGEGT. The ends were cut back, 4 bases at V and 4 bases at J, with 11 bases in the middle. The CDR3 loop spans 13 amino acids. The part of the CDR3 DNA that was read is TGTGCCAGCAGTTGGTCAAGGGGGTACGAG. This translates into CASSWSRGYE. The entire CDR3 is CASSWSRGYEQYF.

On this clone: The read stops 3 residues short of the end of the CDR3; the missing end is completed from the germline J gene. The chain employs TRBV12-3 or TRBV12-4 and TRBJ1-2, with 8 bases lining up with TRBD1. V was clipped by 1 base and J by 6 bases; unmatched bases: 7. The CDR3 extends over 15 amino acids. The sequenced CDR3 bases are TGTGCCAGCAGTTTAGTAATGGGACAGGTTAATGGC. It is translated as CASSLVMGQVNG. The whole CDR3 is CASSLVMGQVNGYTF.

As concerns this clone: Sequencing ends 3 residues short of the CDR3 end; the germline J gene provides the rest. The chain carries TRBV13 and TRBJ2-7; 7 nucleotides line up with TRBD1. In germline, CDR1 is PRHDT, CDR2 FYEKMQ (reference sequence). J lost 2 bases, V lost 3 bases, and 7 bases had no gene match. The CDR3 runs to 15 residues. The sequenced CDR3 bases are TGTGCCAGCAGCTTCAGCGACAGGGTGGCCTACGAG. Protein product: CASSFSDRVAYE. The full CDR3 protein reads CASSFSDRVAYEQYF.